Listed here are 25 T cell receptor beta chains from one sample, sequenced in a study of shared clonotypes between healthy human individuals. Clones were read by immunoSEQ multiplex PCR, and TCRdb kept only the in-frame ones, dropping some. This sample has about 2.4 million clones; 93% occur once, and the top ten carry around 0.4%. Sequenced input: naive CD4+ T cells from PBMCs. Sample subset: CD45RA+ positively selected. Receptor source: a man aged 18 to 29 in good health. Some clones in this sample may be carry-over from other donors' samples.

The chain employs TRBV28 and TRBJ2-3, with 9 bases identical to TRBD2. CDR1 is MDHEN and CDR2 is SYDVKM in the germline V gene. The CDR3 runs 16 residues. The ends lost 6 bases at V and 4 bases at J; junction bases unmatched: 11. CDR3 sequence (DNA): TGTGCCAGCAGGGCATGGGTGGGACTAGCCGCAGATACGCAGTATTTT. It encodes CASRAWVGLAADTQYF.

Details on this clone: Distinct nucleotide sequences in the sample also encode this CDR3. The chain recombines TRBV28 with TRBJ2-2, with TRBD1 as a possible D gene (5 bases). The V gene's germline CDR1 is MDHEN and CDR2 SYDVKM. The length of the CDR3 is 12 residues. In nucleotides, the CDR3 is TGTGCTTCGAGGCAGGGCACCGGGGAGCTGTTTTTT. Encoded protein: CASRQGTGELFF.

This clone has only one observation. V and J are TRBV20-1 and TRBJ2-7; TRBD1 aligns across 8 bases. Trimming at V came to 2 bases and at J to 7 bases, leaving 1 base not matched to a gene. This CDR3 spans 11 amino acids. Germline V gene sequence: CDR1 DFQATT, CDR2 SNEGSKA (reference sequence). CDR3 bases: TGCAGTGCTAGAACAGGGGGAGAGCAGTACTTC. Its protein product is CSARTGGEQYF.

The V and J genes are TRBV27 and TRBJ1-1, with D unclear. Deletions cut 5 bases from V and 5 bases from J, with 15 bases between. Germline CDR1 MNHEY, CDR2 SMNVEV (reference sequence). This CDR3 is built from 14 residues. The CDR3 DNA sequence: TGTGCCAGCAGTCCAGGACGGGGAGGGACTGAAGCTTTCTTT. It yields the protein CASSPGRGGTEAFF.

This rearrangement joins TRBV7-9 to TRBJ2-2; TRBD1 or TRBD2 may be the D gene (6 bases each). The CDR3 has 16 residues. V was trimmed by 1 base and J by 0 bases, leaving 9 bases between them. Germline V lookup: CDR1 SEHNR, CDR2 FQNEAQ (reference sequence). In DNA form, the CDR3 reads TGTGCCAGCAGCTTAGTAGGGGGGTCGAACACCGGGGAGCTGTTTTTT. As protein: CASSLVGGSNTGELFF.

This chain joins TRBV19 and TRBJ1-2; possible D gene TRBD1, 5 bases. The germline V gene encodes CDR1 LNHDA and CDR2 SQIVND (reference sequence). The CDR3 runs 15 residues. V lost 5 bases to trimming and J lost 4 bases, with 17 bases between them. CDR3 coding DNA: TGTGCCAGTAGTCCCCGGTGGCAGGGATTCTATGGCTACACCTTC. This gives the protein CASSPRWQGFYGYTF.

The chain couples TRBV4-1 to TRBJ1-4; 10 positions agree with TRBD1. The germline CDR1 and CDR2 sequences are MGHRA and YSYEKL. The CDR3 covers 18 residues. Trimming removed 3 bases from V and 7 bases from J; junction bases left unmatched: 14. In DNA, the CDR3 is TGCGCCAGCAGCCACAAAGTCGGGACAGGGGCTCTGTTTGAAAAACTGTTTTTT. Amino acid sequence: CASSHKVGTGALFEKLFF.

This clone came up once. J is TRBJ2-7 and V is TRBV27, with TRBD1 matching 9 bases. Per the germline V gene, CDR1 is MNHEY and CDR2 is SMNVEV (reference sequence). Trimming cost V 6 bases and J 3 bases; bases outside gene matches: 9. CDR3 length equals 15 residues. CDR3 in amino acids: CASSPRTGVFYEQYF. In DNA form, the CDR3 reads TGTGCCAGCAGCCCTAGGACAGGGGTATTCTACGAGCAGTACTTC.

This chain uses TRBV5-4 with TRBJ2-6, with D hard to call. The CDR3 is made up of 16 amino acids. V lost 1 base, J lost 1 base, and 9 bases lay in between. CDR1 is SGHNT, CDR2 YYREEE, per germline (reference sequence). CDR3 nucleotides: TGTGCCAGCAGCTTGCTCTCGCGATCTGGGGCCAACGTCCTGACTTTC. This encodes CASSLLSRSGANVLTF.

This chain links TRBV15 with TRBJ1-6; no clear D. This CDR3 contains 12 residues. V was cut by 6 bases and J by 7 bases, with 7 bases left in between. Germline V gene sequence: CDR1 LNHNV, CDR2 YYDKDF (reference sequence). The CDR3 bases are TGTGCCACCAGTCGGAGAAATTCACCCCTCCACTTT. Translating gives CATSRRNSPLHF.

The gene calls are TRBV28 and TRBJ2-3; D assignment may be TRBD1 or TRBD2 (5 bases each). The CDR3 spans 13 residues. Trimming cost V 1 base and J 4 bases, with 6 bases left between them. Germline CDR1 MDHEN, CDR2 SYDVKM. For the CDR3, the DNA is TGTGCCAGCAGTTTATTGGGGGCAGATACGCAGTATTTT. It encodes CASSLLGADTQYF.

CDR3 region: CASSDPRGQKAYGYTF. DNA for the CDR3: TGTGCCAGCAGTGACCCAAGGGGACAGAAAGCCTATGGCTACACCTTC. The chain couples TRBV25-1 to TRBJ1-2; 7 bases line up with TRBD1. V shed 3 bases, J shed 4 bases, and the junction held 11 bases outside the gene matches. Germline V CDR1 and CDR2: MGHDK, SYGVNS. The CDR3 is made up of 16 amino acids.

The rearrangement uses TRBV2 and TRBJ2-1, with 10 bases aligning to TRBD1. The CDR3 consists of 15 residues. From germline, CDR1 is SNHLY and CDR2 FYNNEI. Trimming took 6 bases from V and 7 from J; bases not matched to a gene: 9. For the CDR3, the DNA is TGTGCCAGCAGCGGGGACAGGGGAGGCTATAATGAGCAGTTCTTC. Translating gives CASSGDRGGYNEQFF.

Worth noting for this clone: This specimen includes other DNA sequences encoding the same CDR3. This rearrangement joins TRBV4-2 to TRBJ2-7, with 8 positions matching TRBD1. V shed 4 bases, J shed 0 bases, and the junction held 5 bases outside the gene matches. CDR3 length equals 15 residues. Germline V gene data show CDR1 as LGHNA and CDR2 as YNFKEQ. The CDR3 coding sequence is TGTGCCAGCAGCCGAGGACAGGGAAGCTCCTACGAGCAGTACTTC. Protein sequence: CASSRGQGSSYEQYF.

Remarks on this clone: This CDR3 is missing its conserved last phenylalanine or tryptophan, likely due to a read error. It is unclear where the CDR3 begins or ends on the DNA, so no DNA is shown, and the CDR3 is as TCRdb lists it. The genes are TRBV7-9 and TRBJ1-1. Termini included, the CDR3 measures 16 amino acids. The V gene's germline CDR1 is SEHNR and CDR2 FQNEAQ (reference sequence). The CDR3 sequence: CASSLERLDMESLGFL.

J is TRBJ2-2 and V is TRBV10-2, with 9 bases identical to TRBD2. The germline V gene encodes CDR1 WSHSY and CDR2 SAAADI. J gave up 6 bases and V 3 bases, and 8 bases lay outside the gene matches. The CDR3 runs 16 residues. The CDR3 sequence is CASSDLGGRASGELFF. The CDR3 nucleotides are TGCGCCAGCAGTGATTTGGGCGGGAGGGCCTCCGGGGAGCTGTTTTTT.

Notes on this clone: This same CDR3 is encoded by further DNA sequences in the sample. The gene calls are TRBV5-1 and TRBJ2-5; D not certain. The V gene lost 0 bases and the J gene lost 2 bases, with 8 bases spanning the gap. The CDR3 consists of 14 residues. CDR1 is SGHRS, CDR2 YFSETQ, per germline. The DNA for the CDR3 is TGCGCCAGCAGCTTGGGTGGGGTACAAGAGACCCAGTACTTC. It codes for CASSLGGVQETQYF.

The J gene is TRBJ2-1, the V gene TRBV7-8; D ambiguous. This CDR3 spans 16 amino acids. Trimming stripped 2 bases from V and 0 bases from J, with 11 bases between. Germline V gives CDR1 SGHVS, CDR2 FQNEAQ. CDR3 sequence (DNA): TGTGCCAGCAGCTTACGCGGCAAGAGCTCCTACAATGAGCAGTTCTTC. Its translation is CASSLRGKSSYNEQFF.

This clone was detected only a few times. The chain recombines TRBV9 with TRBJ1-1; D is undetermined. CDR3 length equals 14 residues. Germline lookup yields CDR1 SGDLS and CDR2 YYNGEE. V was cut by 3 bases and J by 4 bases, with 13 bases left in between. The CDR3 bases are TGTGCCAGCAGCGGTAACCCTGGGGTCACTGAAGCTTTCTTT. Its protein is CASSGNPGVTEAFF.

CDR3 DNA sequence: TGTGCCATCAGTGAGTCGTCTAGCGGTCTCTACGAGCAGTACTTC. This translates into CAISESSSGLYEQYF. The genes are TRBV10-3 and TRBJ2-7, with 7 bases fitting TRBD2. Germline lookup yields CDR1 ENHRY and CDR2 SYGVKD. V trimming: 0 bases; J trimming: 3 bases; junction bases outside the gene matches: 5. The CDR3 extends over 15 amino acids.

V usage is TRBV5-8 and J usage is TRBJ2-1; 8 bases match TRBD2. The CDR3 runs 15 residues. After removal of 3 bases from V and 4 bases from J, the junction contained 6 bases not matched to a gene. Per germline, CDR1 SGHTS and CDR2 YDEGEE. The CDR3 spells CASSSGLALYNEQFF. For the CDR3, the DNA is TGTGCCAGCAGCTCCGGACTAGCACTTTACAATGAGCAGTTCTTC.

This clone was seen once. This chain joins TRBV21-1 and TRBJ2-3; no check of the table's D call, TRBD1, against the DNA was made. TRBV21-1 is flagged as a pseudogene. The CDR3 is 17 amino acids. The CDR3 nucleotides read TGTGCCAGCAGCAAAAGACGAAGGACAGGGATGACAGATACGCAGTATTTT. Its protein product is CASSKRRRTGMTDTQYF.

The count of this clone is one. The chain couples TRBV19 to TRBJ2-3, with D unclear. CDR1 is LNHDA, CDR2 SQIVND, per germline (reference sequence). V shed 1 base and J shed 2 bases, with 10 bases lying between them. This CDR3 region has 15 residues. CDR3 coding DNA: TGTGCCAGTAGTATAGCAGGCAGGAACACAGATACGCAGTATTTT. Residues: CASSIAGRNTDTQYF.

The CDR3 DNA follows: TGCGCCAGCAGCCAAGAGGTTGGTGTTCCGTACACTGAAGCTTTCTTT. Protein: CASSQEVGVPYTEAFF. The V and J genes are TRBV4-3 and TRBJ1-1; D is unclear. From germline, CDR1 is LGHNA and CDR2 YSLEER. V was clipped by 0 bases and J by 3 bases, with 14 bases between them. CDR3 size: 16 residues.

As concerns this clone: The identical CDR3 is also encoded by other nucleotide sequences in the sample. V and J are TRBV5-1 and TRBJ2-7, with TRBD2 matching over 8 bases. The CDR3 sequence is 14 residues long. V was clipped by 2 bases and J by 2 bases; unmatched bases: 3. Germline-derived CDR1 and CDR2 are SGHRS and YFSETQ. The CDR3 DNA reads TGCGCCAGCAGCTTCACGGGAGGGCCCTACGAGCAGTACTTC. Its protein product is CASSFTGGPYEQYF.